These T cell receptor beta chains were read from a single sample in a study of type 1 and type 2 diabetes patients. MiXCR was run by TCRdb on the multiplex PCR reads, yielding one entry per CDR3 protein. Counted here are around 300,000 distinct CDR3 sequences, over 45% occurring once; the ten biggest clones make up approximately 15%. Sequencing used peripheral blood mononuclear cells (PBMCs). These receptor sequences come from a man in his late teens or twenties with type 2 diabetes. Each CDR3 is given with its conserved first and last residue. Each record gives: V gene, D gene, J gene, clone size, CDR3 protein, CDR3 DNA. D genes are given only for firm matches. Size is stated for part of the rows, as once, few or many counts, or as a class when the clone is expanded.

V: TRBV7-2; D: -; J: TRBJ1-2; size: -; CDR3: CASSSLAGHLHYGYTF; DNA: TGTGCCAGCAGCTCCCTCGCCGGGCATTTACACTATGGCTACACCTTC
V: TRBV5-1; D: -; J: TRBJ2-5; size: many; CDR3: CASSFTPQETQYF; DNA: TGCGCCAGCAGCTTTACACCTCAAGAGACCCAGTACTTC
V: TRBV30; D: -; J: TRBJ2-2; size: -; CDR3: CAWSVGRGGTGELFF; DNA: TGTGCCTGGAGTGTCGGTCGGGGAGGTACCGGGGAGCTGTTTTTT
V: TRBV2; D: -; J: TRBJ1-5; size: few; CDR3: CASSRDSNQPQHF; DNA: TGTGCCAGCAGTCGGGATAGCAATCAGCCCCAGCATTTT
V: TRBV12-5; D: TRBD2; J: TRBJ2-7; size: -; CDR3: CASGPSGGVYYEQYF; DNA: TGTGCTAGTGGTCCCAGCGGGGGGGTTTACTACGAGCAGTACTTC
V: TRBV10-1; D: TRBD2; J: TRBJ2-1; size: -; CDR3: CASSLFVSSGTTYNEQFF; DNA: TGCGCCAGCAGCTTGTTTGTGTCTAGCGGGACTACCTACAATGAGCAGTTCTTC
V: TRBV30; D: -; J: TRBJ2-7; size: -; CDR3: CAWSVEGTYGQYF; DNA: TGTGCCTGGAGTGTTGAGGGTACCTACGGGCAGTACTTC
V: TRBV7-2; D: -; J: TRBJ2-7; size: -; CDR3: CASSLNLLFEGVQVSYEQYF; DNA: TGTGCCAGCAGCTTAAACCTCTTGTTTGAAGGAGTCCAAGTCTCCTACGAGCAGTACTTC
V: TRBV15; D: -; J: TRBJ2-1; size: few; CDR3: CATSRELSSSSYNEQFF; DNA: TGTGCCACCAGCAGAGAACTGTCGAGCAGCTCCTACAATGAGCAGTTCTTC
V: TRBV18; D: -; J: TRBJ1-2; size: few; CDR3: CASSPSYRGYYGYTF; DNA: TGTGCCAGCTCACCATCGTACCGGGGATACTATGGCTACACCTTC
V: TRBV13; D: -; J: TRBJ2-7; size: -; CDR3: CASSPQRYEKYF; DNA: TGTGCCAGCAGCCCCCAGAGGTACGAGAAGTACTTC
V: TRBV15; D: TRBD1; J: TRBJ1-5; size: -; CDR3: CATSDSRGPRGQPQHF; DNA: TGTGCCACCAGCGACTCCAGGGGGCCTCGCGGTCAGCCCCAGCATTTT
V: TRBV13; D: -; J: TRBJ2-1; size: few; CDR3: CASSWPTGSYNEQFF; DNA: TGTGCCAGCAGCTGGCCTACTGGTTCCTACAATGAGCAGTTCTTC
V: TRBV10-3; D: -; J: TRBJ2-5; size: -; CDR3: CAISPGTDNEQSF; DNA: TGTGCCATCAGCCCCGGGACCGACAATGAGCAGTCCTTC
V: TRBV4-1; D: -; J: TRBJ1-5; size: -; CDR3: CASSQDMIQPQHF; DNA: TGCGCCAGCAGCCAAGATATGATTCAGCCCCAGCATTTT
V: TRBV14; D: -; J: TRBJ2-7; size: many; CDR3: CASSPRGSYEQYF; DNA: TGTGCCAGCAGCCCGAGGGGCTCCTACGAGCAGTACTTC
V: TRBV12-3/TRBV12-4; D: -; J: TRBJ1-6; size: -; CDR3: CASSLGGSYNSPLHF; DNA: TGTGCCAGCAGCCTCGGGGGCTCCTATAATTCACCCCTCCACTTT
V: TRBV14; D: TRBD2; J: TRBJ2-5; size: -; CDR3: CASSQVAETSVETQYF; DNA: TGTGCCAGCAGCCAAGTAGCCGAGACTAGCGTTGAGACCCAGTACTTC
V: TRBV2; D: -; J: TRBJ2-1; size: -; CDR3: CASSVAIAPEQFF; DNA: TGTGCCAGCAGTGTCGCGATAGCGCCCGAGCAGTTCTTC
V: TRBV20-1; D: TRBD1; J: TRBJ2-7; size: -; CDR3: CSAIPGGDEQYF; DNA: TGCAGTGCTATCCCAGGGGGTGACGAGCAGTACTTC
V: TRBV5-1; D: TRBD1; J: TRBJ2-3; size: -; CDR3: CASSSSPGQGTDTQYF; DNA: TGCGCCAGCAGCTCATCCCCGGGACAGGGGACAGATACGCAGTATTTT
V: TRBV28; D: -; J: TRBJ2-7; size: -; CDR3: CASSFPYATLREQYF; DNA: TGTGCCAGCAGTTTCCCCTATGCCACACTTCGCGAGCAGTACTTC
V: TRBV13; D: TRBD1; J: TRBJ1-6; size: -; CDR3: CASSKTGSGSPHHF; DNA: TGTGCCAGCAGTAAGACAGGGAGCGGTTCACCCCACCACTTT
V: TRBV30; D: -; J: TRBJ2-5; size: -; CDR3: CAWEIGGTETQYF; DNA: TGTGCCTGGGAAATTGGGGGCACAGAGACCCAGTACTTC
V: TRBV15; D: -; J: TRBJ2-6; size: -; CDR3: CATSRTVDSGANVLTF; DNA: TGTGCCACCAGCAGGACAGTAGACTCTGGGGCCAACGTCCTGACTTTC
V: TRBV7-6; D: -; J: TRBJ2-1; size: once; CDR3: CASSPGPGQYEQFF; DNA: TGTGCCAGCAGCCCCGGACCCGGCCAATATGAGCAGTTCTTC
V: TRBV10-3; D: -; J: TRBJ2-5; size: many; CDR3: CAISETGPETQYF; DNA: TGTGCCATCAGTGAAACAGGCCCAGAGACCCAGTACTTC
V: TRBV24-1; D: -; J: TRBJ1-1; size: -; CDR3: CATSDPGGADTEAFF; DNA: TGTGCCACCAGTGATCCCGGGGGCGCGGACACTGAAGCTTTCTTT
V: TRBV19; D: -; J: TRBJ1-1; size: few; CDR3: CASSSHLSVRAEAFF; DNA: TGTGCCAGTAGCTCCCATTTAAGCGTAAGGGCTGAAGCTTTCTTT
V: TRBV29-1; D: -; J: TRBJ1-1; size: -; CDR3: CSVGWGTEAFF; DNA: TGCAGCGTTGGATGGGGGACTGAAGCTTTCTTT
V: TRBV19; D: TRBD2; J: TRBJ2-5; size: once; CDR3: CASSLPLAGETQYF; DNA: TGTGCCAGTAGCCTCCCCCTAGCGGGGGAGACCCAGTACTTC
V: TRBV7-3; D: -; J: TRBJ1-2; size: few; CDR3: CASTTGGDGPPYGYTF; DNA: TGTGCCAGCACCACCGGGGGGGACGGTCCTCCATATGGCTACACCTTC
V: TRBV6-1; D: -; J: TRBJ2-6; size: few; CDR3: CASSGRGGWANVLTF; DNA: TGTGCCAGCAGTGGGAGGGGGGGCTGGGCCAACGTCCTGACTTTC
V: TRBV2; D: TRBD1; J: TRBJ2-7; size: many; CDR3: CASSFDRDEQYF; DNA: TGTGCCAGCAGTTTTGACAGGGACGAGCAGTACTTC
V: TRBV14; D: TRBD2; J: TRBJ2-7; size: many; CDR3: CASSQETSGIYEQYF; DNA: TGTGCCAGCAGCCAAGAGACTAGCGGGATATACGAGCAGTACTTC
V: TRBV7-6; D: TRBD1; J: TRBJ2-2; size: -; CDR3: CASSVTGGRTGELFF; DNA: TGTGCCAGCAGCGTAACAGGGGGCCGGACCGGGGAGCTGTTTTTT
V: TRBV2; D: -; J: TRBJ2-2; size: -; CDR3: CASSAPGANTGELFF; DNA: TGTGCCAGCAGTGCCCCAGGGGCGAACACCGGGGAGCTGTTTTTT
V: TRBV27; D: -; J: TRBJ2-7; size: -; CDR3: CASSPGLYYEQYF; DNA: TGTGCCAGCAGTCCGGGACTTTACTACGAGCAGTACTTC
V: TRBV29-1; D: TRBD2; J: TRBJ2-1; size: few; CDR3: CSVPGLAGGVEQFF; DNA: TGCAGCGTCCCGGGACTAGCGGGAGGGGTTGAGCAGTTCTTC
V: TRBV18; D: -; J: TRBJ2-2; size: -; CDR3: CASSPLSNTGELFF; DNA: TGTGCCAGCTCACCGCTCTCGAACACCGGGGAGCTGTTTTTT
V: TRBV5-1; D: TRBD2; J: TRBJ2-1; size: -; CDR3: CASATSGSPQFF; DNA: TGCGCCAGCGCGACTAGCGGGAGTCCCCAGTTCTTC
V: TRBV27; D: -; J: TRBJ1-1; size: -; CDR3: CASSFGQGRNTEAFF; DNA: TGTGCCAGCAGTTTTGGGCAGGGAAGGAACACTGAAGCTTTCTTT
V: TRBV2; D: TRBD1; J: TRBJ2-7; size: few; CDR3: CASSAGQGATSSYEQYF; DNA: TGTGCCAGCAGTGCCGGACAGGGGGCCACTAGCTCCTACGAGCAGTACTTC
V: TRBV9; D: TRBD1; J: TRBJ1-2; size: -; CDR3: CASSARTGLTGGDGYTF; DNA: TGTGCCAGCAGCGCCCGTACCGGCTTGACAGGGGGCGATGGCTACACCTTC
V: TRBV2; D: TRBD1; J: TRBJ1-4; size: few; CDR3: CASRRQGLGEKLFF; DNA: TGTGCCAGCAGGCGACAGGGTCTCGGCGAAAAACTGTTTTTT
V: TRBV7-2; D: -; J: TRBJ2-7; size: few; CDR3: CASSLAGRGEQYF; DNA: TGTGCCAGCAGCTTAGCGGGTCGGGGCGAGCAGTACTTC
V: TRBV7-4; D: -; J: TRBJ2-7; size: -; CDR3: CASSLSVLARGNEQYF; DNA: TGTGCCAGCAGCTTATCTGTCCTCGCGAGGGGGAACGAGCAGTACTTC
V: TRBV15; D: -; J: TRBJ2-5; size: -; CDR3: CATSRDGGGTPPQETQYF; DNA: TGTGCCACCAGCAGAGACGGGGGAGGCACCCCTCCCCAAGAGACCCAGTACTTC
V: TRBV7-8; D: TRBD1; J: TRBJ2-6; size: few; CDR3: CASSSQGGTGANVLTF; DNA: TGTGCCAGCAGCTCACAAGGGGGCACTGGGGCCAACGTCCTGACTTTC
V: TRBV2; D: -; J: TRBJ2-2; size: -; CDR3: CASSDGYITGELFF; DNA: TGTGCCAGCAGTGATGGGTACATCACCGGGGAGCTGTTTTTT
V: TRBV20-1; D: -; J: TRBJ2-7; size: -; CDR3: CSAREGGPFYEQYF; DNA: TGCAGTGCTAGAGAAGGTGGACCATTCTACGAGCAGTACTTC
V: TRBV10-1; D: TRBD1; J: TRBJ1-1; size: -; CDR3: CASSGTDFTEALF; DNA: TGCGCCAGCAGCGGGACAGACTTCACTGAAGCTCTCTTT
V: TRBV19; D: TRBD2; J: TRBJ2-3; size: -; CDR3: CASRSSGRATDTQYF; DNA: TGTGCCAGTAGGAGTAGCGGGAGGGCTACAGATACGCAGTACTTT
V: TRBV7-8; D: -; J: TRBJ2-7; size: -; CDR3: CASSGDSGNEQYF; DNA: TGTGCCAGCAGTGGAGACAGTGGTAACGAGCAGTACTTC
V: TRBV29-1; D: -; J: TRBJ2-3; size: -; CDR3: CSVEDLEGGLRDTQYF; DNA: TGCAGCGTTGAAGATCTGGAGGGGGGGCTACGGGATACGCAGTATTTT
V: TRBV20-1; D: -; J: TRBJ1-1; size: few; CDR3: CSARDRRDHYTEAFF; DNA: TGCAGTGCTAGAGATCGGAGGGACCACTACACTGAAGCTTTCTTT
V: TRBV7-3; D: -; J: TRBJ2-7; size: -; CDR3: CASSLEGEEQYF; DNA: TGTGCCAGCAGCTTAGAGGGTGAGGAGCAGTACTTC
V: TRBV7-3; D: -; J: TRBJ2-1; size: few; CDR3: CASSLMGDEQFF; DNA: TGTGCCAGCAGCTTAATGGGCGATGAGCAGTTCTTC
V: TRBV20-1; D: TRBD2; J: TRBJ2-7; size: -; CDR3: CSARPSVGGRVYEQYF; DNA: TGCAGTGCTAGACCATCGGTTGGCGGGAGGGTCTACGAGCAGTACTTC
V: TRBV12-3/TRBV12-4; D: TRBD1; J: TRBJ2-1; size: -; CDR3: CASSYSDRAGEQFF; DNA: TGTGCCAGCAGTTACTCGGACAGGGCAGGAGAGCAGTTCTTC